This T cell receptor (beta chain) was documented in a study of Graves' ophthalmopathy and Graves' hyperthyroidism. The authors amplified TCR beta CDR3 regions from RNA transcripts. The authors performed first-round RT-PCR with HTBI primers and then a second-round multiplex PCR. TCRdb re-derived calls from the multiplex PCR reads in MiXCR, one entry per CDR3 protein. The sample yields more than 1,000,000 distinct CDR3 sequences, about two fifths seen once. Study outcomes and limitations: Sensitivity of roughly 64% and specificity of 72% to 80% were achieved by the model that predicted ophthalmopathy progression.

J gave up 2 bases and V 3 bases, and 9 bases lay outside the gene matches. Germline V lookup: CDR1 DFQATT, CDR2 SNEGSKA (reference sequence). This CDR3 region has 15 residues. For this clonotype: Its target is not known.

The rearrangement uses TRBV20-1 and TRBJ2-7; 8 bases line up with TRBD2. The receptor was derived from an adult man with Graves' hyperthyroidism. The specimen was peripheral blood or thyroid tissue (not recorded which). CDR3 protein: CSASRISGNPYEQYF. The CDR3 DNA sequence: TGCAGTGCTAGTCGTATTAGCGGGAATCCCTACGAGCAGTACTTC.